Listed here are 9 T cell receptor beta chains from one sample, sequenced in a study of blood T cell repertoires in COVID-19. Using immunoSEQ multiplex PCR, the repertoire was profiled, and TCRdb retains in-frame clones only, with some absent. The data show a few hundred thousand clones, about 91% seen once. Sequences were obtained from PBMCs or T cells enriched from blood (not recorded which). These receptors came from a woman between 45 and 60 years old with acute COVID-19.

This rearrangement joins TRBV10-3 to TRBJ2-2, with 15 bases identical to TRBD2. The CDR3 is 18 residues long. Looked up from germline, CDR1 is ENHRY and CDR2 is SYGVKD. With V trimmed by 6 bases and J by 7 bases, 12 bases remained unmatched. CDR3 in amino acids: CAISGHGLAGGPSGELFF. CDR3 nucleotide sequence: TGTGCCATCAGCGGCCATGGACTAGCGGGAGGGCCGAGCGGGGAGCTGTTTTTT.

V usage is TRBV12-3 or TRBV12-4 and J usage is TRBJ1-2, with 7 nucleotides matching TRBD1. The J segment lost 4 bases and the V segment lost 5 bases, leaving 4 bases of the junction unmatched. The CDR3 totals 13 residues. The DNA of the CDR3 is TGTGCCAGCAGTCGGGACAGCAGCTATGGCTACACCTTC. It codes for CASSRDSSYGYTF.

The J gene is TRBJ1-1, the V gene TRBV19; 7 nucleotides line up with TRBD1. Trimming took 5 bases from V and 5 from J; bases not matched to a gene: 5. This CDR3 contains 13 residues. The germline gives CDR1 LNHDA, CDR2 SQIVND (reference sequence). For the CDR3, the DNA is TGTGCCAGTAGTCCTGCAGGGGGGACTGAAGCTTTCTTT. It encodes CASSPAGGTEAFF.

The CDR3 DNA sequence: TGTGCCACCAGTGATTTGTTAGTCAGGGAGGTCGAGCAGTACTTC. It yields the protein CATSDLLVREVEQYF. The genes are TRBV24-1 and TRBJ2-7; a weak D match, TRBD2 (6 bases). CDR1 KGHDR and CDR2 SFDVKD come from the germline V gene. V dropped 0 bases and J dropped 6 bases, with 14 bases sitting between them. The CDR3 length is 15 residues.

The V gene is TRBV9, the J gene TRBJ2-7, with 9 bases identical to TRBD1. CDR1 is SGDLS, CDR2 YYNGEE, per germline. The CDR3 has 13 amino acids. V lost 4 bases and J lost 6; bases outside the gene matches: 5. The chain's CDR3 is CASSTDRGREQYF. The CDR3 bases are TGTGCCAGCAGCACGGACAGGGGACGCGAGCAGTACTTC. The full variable domain, rest sourced from reference TRBV9 and TRBJ2-7, is DSGVTQTPKHLITATGQRVTLRCSPRSGDLSVYWYQQSLDQGLQFLIQYYNGEERAKGNILERFSAQQFPDLHSELNLSSLELGDSALYFCASSTDRGREQYFGPGTRLTVT.

This clone was seen only a few times. CDR3 residues: CASSYRAGRTEAFF. CDR3 in DNA: TGTGCCAGCAGTTACCGAGCGGGGCGCACTGAAGCTTTCTTT. This chain uses TRBV27 with TRBJ1-1, with a possible D match to TRBD1 (5 bases). The V and J ends lost 4 bases and 4 bases respectively, with 13 bases between them. CDR1 and CDR2 from the germline V gene are MNHEY and SMNVEV (reference sequence). The CDR3 loop spans 14 amino acids.

This CDR3 reads CASSQVVHEETQYF. CDR3 bases: TGTGCCAGCAGCCAAGTGGTACACGAAGAGACCCAGTACTTC. V usage is TRBV3-1 (or the pseudogene TRBV3-2) and J usage is TRBJ2-5; D unclear. CDR1 is LGHDT, CDR2 YNNKEL, per germline (reference sequence). V was pared by 1 base and J by 3 bases, with 9 bases between. The CDR3 length is 14 residues.

Ten or more counts support this clone. The chain links TRBV11-2 to TRBJ2-7, with 7 bases fitting TRBD2. J gave up 1 base and V 1 base, and 4 bases lay outside the gene matches. The CDR3 totals 15 residues. Germline V lookup: CDR1 SGHAT, CDR2 FQNNGV. CDR3 residues: CASSLGLAVSYEQYF. The CDR3 DNA reads TGTGCCAGCAGCTTAGGACTAGCCGTATCCTACGAGCAGTACTTC.

The chain combines TRBV6-5 with TRBJ2-7; D call uncertain. Germline V gives CDR1 MNHEY, CDR2 SVGAGI. V was cut by 2 bases and J by 1 base, with 12 bases left in between. The CDR3 runs 15 residues. DNA of the CDR3: TGTGCCAGCAGTTACGCCATGGGCGCTTCCTACGAGCAGTACTTC. Protein: CASSYAMGASYEQYF.